This TCR beta chain derives from a study of T cell repertoires in cytomegalovirus infection. Study results and caveats: Summed frequency of public TCR beta families distinguished CMV carriers with the relevant HLA. The ex vivo response was dominated by HLA-C-restricted CMV-specific TCR beta clonotypes.

This clonotype was counted many times. Its antigen is not identified. J lost 1 base, V lost 5 bases, and 11 bases had no gene match. Germline V gene lookup returns CDR1 SGHTA and CDR2 FQGNSA. The CDR3 sequence is 19 residues long. Using its own MiXCR run on the reads, TCRdb lists one record per CDR3 protein. The sample comprises about 150,000 distinct CDR3 sequences, roughly a quarter of which are singletons, and 9.5% to 13% rests with the top ten. The chain has TRBV7-2 and TRBJ2-1, with TRBD2 matching 13 bases. The sequenced sample consisted of PBMCs. The receptor comes from a human donor in good health (CMV status not recorded). Some clones in this sample may be carry-over from other donors' samples. CDR3 amino acids: CASSTVTSGGRRSYNEQFF. The CDR3 DNA reads as TGTGCCAGCAGCACCGTGACTAGCGGGGGGCGACGGTCCTACAATGAGCAGTTCTTC.